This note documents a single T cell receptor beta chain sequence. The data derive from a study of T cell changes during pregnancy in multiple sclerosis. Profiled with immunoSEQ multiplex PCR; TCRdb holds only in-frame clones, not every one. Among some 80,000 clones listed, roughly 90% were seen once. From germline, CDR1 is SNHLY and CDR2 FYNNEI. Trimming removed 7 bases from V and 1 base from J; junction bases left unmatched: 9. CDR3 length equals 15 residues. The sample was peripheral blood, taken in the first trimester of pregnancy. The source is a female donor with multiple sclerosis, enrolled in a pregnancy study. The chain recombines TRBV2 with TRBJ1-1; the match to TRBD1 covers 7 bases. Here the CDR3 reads CASIGDRVGNTEAFF. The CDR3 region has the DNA TGTGCCAGCATCGGAGACAGGGTAGGGAACACTGAAGCTTTCTTT.